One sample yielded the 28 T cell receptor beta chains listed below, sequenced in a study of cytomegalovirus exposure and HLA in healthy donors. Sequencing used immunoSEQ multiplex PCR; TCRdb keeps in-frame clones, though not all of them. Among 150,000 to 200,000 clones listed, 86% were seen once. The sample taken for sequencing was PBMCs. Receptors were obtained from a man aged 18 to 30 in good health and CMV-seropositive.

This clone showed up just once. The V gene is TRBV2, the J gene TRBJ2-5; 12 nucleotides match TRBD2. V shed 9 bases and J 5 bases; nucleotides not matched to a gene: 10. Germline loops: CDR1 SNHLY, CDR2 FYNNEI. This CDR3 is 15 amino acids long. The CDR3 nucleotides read TGTGCCAGTCAAGGACTAGCGGGATTCTTTGAGACCCAGTACTTC. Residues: CASQGLAGFFETQYF. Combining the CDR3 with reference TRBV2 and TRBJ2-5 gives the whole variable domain EPEVTQTPSHQVTQMGQEVILRCVPISNHLYFYWYRQILGQKVEFLVSFYNNEISEKSEIFDDQFSVERPDGSNFTLKIRSTKLEDSAMYFCASQGLAGFFETQYFGPGTRLLVL.

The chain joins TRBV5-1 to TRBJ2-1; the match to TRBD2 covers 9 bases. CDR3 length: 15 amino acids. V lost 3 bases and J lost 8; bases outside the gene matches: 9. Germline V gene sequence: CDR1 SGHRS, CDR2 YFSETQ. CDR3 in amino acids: CASSSPGLASHEQFF. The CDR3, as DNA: TGCGCCAGCAGCTCACCGGGACTAGCAAGCCATGAGCAGTTCTTC.

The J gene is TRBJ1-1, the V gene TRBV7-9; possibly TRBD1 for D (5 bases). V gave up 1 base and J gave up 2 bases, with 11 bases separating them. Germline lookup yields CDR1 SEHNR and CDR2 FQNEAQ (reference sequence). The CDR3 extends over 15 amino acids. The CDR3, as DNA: TGTGCCAGCAGCTTAGTTTCAGGGCCTAACACTGAAGCTTTCTTT. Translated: CASSLVSGPNTEAFF.

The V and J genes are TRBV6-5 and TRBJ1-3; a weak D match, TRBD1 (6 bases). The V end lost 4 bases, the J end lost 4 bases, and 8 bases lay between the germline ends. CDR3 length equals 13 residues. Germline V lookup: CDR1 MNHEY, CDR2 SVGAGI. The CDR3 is CASSFTGGNTIYF. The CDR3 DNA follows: TGTGCCAGCAGTTTCACAGGGGGAAACACCATATATTTT.

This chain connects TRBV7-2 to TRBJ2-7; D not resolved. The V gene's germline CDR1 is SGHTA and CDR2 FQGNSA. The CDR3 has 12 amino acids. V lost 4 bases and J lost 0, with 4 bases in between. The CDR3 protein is CASSSYSYEQYF. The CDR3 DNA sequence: TGTGCCAGCAGCTCGTACTCCTACGAGCAGTACTTC.

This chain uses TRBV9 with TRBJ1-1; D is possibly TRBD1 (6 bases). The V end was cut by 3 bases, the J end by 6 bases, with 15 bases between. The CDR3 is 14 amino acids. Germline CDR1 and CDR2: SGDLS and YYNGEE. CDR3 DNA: TGTGCCAGCAGCGCGGGGGGAGGGACATCTGAAGCTTTCTTT. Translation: CASSAGGGTSEAFF. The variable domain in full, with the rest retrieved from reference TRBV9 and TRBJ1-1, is DSGVTQTPKHLITATGQRVTLRCSPRSGDLSVYWYQQSLDQGLQFLIQYYNGEERAKGNILERFSAQQFPDLHSELNLSSLELGDSALYFCASSAGGGTSEAFFGQGTRLTVV.

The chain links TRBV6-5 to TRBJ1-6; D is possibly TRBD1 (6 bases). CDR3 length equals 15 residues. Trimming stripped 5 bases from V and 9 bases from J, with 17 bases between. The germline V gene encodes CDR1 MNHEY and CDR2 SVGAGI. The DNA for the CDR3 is TGTGCCAGCAGTGCTCAGACAGGCCATCCTTCACCCCTCCACTTT. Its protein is CASSAQTGHPSPLHF.

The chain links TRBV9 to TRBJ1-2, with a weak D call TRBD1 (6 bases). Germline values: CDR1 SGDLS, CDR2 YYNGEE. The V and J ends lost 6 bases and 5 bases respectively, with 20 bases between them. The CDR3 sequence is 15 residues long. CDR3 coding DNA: TGTGCCAGCACTCAGGGGCCCACCCTTGAATATGGCTACACCTTC. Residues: CASTQGPTLEYGYTF.

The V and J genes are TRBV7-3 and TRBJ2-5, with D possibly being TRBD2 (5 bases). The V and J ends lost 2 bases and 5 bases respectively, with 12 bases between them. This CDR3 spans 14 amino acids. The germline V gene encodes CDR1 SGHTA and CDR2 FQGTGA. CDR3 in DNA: TGTGCCAGCAGCTTATACCCCAGGAGGGAGACCCAGTACTTC. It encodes CASSLYPRRETQYF.

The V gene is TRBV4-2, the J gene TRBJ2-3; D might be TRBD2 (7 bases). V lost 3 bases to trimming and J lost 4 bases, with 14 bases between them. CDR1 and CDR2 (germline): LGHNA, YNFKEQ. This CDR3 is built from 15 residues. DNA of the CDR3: TGTGCCAGCAGCCACCAAGGGGGGGAGGCAGATACGCAGTATTTT. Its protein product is CASSHQGGEADTQYF.

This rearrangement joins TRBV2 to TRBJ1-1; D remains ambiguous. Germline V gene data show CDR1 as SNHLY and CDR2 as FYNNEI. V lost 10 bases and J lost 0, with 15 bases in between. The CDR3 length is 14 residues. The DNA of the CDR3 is TGTGCCACAACTAAGGCCTACATGAACACTGAAGCTTTCTTT. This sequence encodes CATTKAYMNTEAFF.

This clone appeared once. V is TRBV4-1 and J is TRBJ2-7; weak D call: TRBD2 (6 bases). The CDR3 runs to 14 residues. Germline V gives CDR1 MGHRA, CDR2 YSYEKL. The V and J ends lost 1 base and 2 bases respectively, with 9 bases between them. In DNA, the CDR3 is TGCGCCAGCAGCCAAGGCGAGCGGGCCTACGAGCAGTACTTC. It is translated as CASSQGERAYEQYF.

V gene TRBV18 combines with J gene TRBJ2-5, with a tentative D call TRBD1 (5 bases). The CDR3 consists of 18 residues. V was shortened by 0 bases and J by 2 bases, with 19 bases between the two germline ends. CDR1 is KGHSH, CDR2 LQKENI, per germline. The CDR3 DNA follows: TGTGCCAGCTCACCACCGCGATGGACACTCAACGATCAAGAGACCCAGTACTTC. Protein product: CASSPPRWTLNDQETQYF. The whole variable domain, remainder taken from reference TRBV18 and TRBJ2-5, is NAGVMQNPRHLVRRRGQEARLRCSPMKGHSHVYWYRQLPEEGLKFMVYLQKENIIDESGMPKERFSAEFPKEGPSILRIQQVVRGDSAAYFCASSPPRWTLNDQETQYFGPGTRLLVL.

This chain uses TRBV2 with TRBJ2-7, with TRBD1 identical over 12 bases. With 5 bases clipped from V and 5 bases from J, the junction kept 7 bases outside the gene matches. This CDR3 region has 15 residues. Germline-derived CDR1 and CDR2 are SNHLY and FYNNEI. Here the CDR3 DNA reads TGTGCCAGCAGTATTACGGGGACAGGGGGCGACGAGCAGTACTTC. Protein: CASSITGTGGDEQYF. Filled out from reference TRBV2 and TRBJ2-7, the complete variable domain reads EPEVTQTPSHQVTQMGQEVILRCVPISNHLYFYWYRQILGQKVEFLVSFYNNEISEKSEIFDDQFSVERPDGSNFTLKIRSTKLEDSAMYFCASSITGTGGDEQYFGPGTRLTVT.

CDR3 sequence (DNA): TGTGCCAGCAGTGCACAGACAGCAACTAATGAAAAACTGTTTTTT. Translation: CASSAQTATNEKLFF. V gene TRBV28 combines with J gene TRBJ1-4; a possible D gene is TRBD1 (5 bases). The V gene lost 5 bases and the J gene lost 0 bases, with 10 bases spanning the gap. From germline, CDR1 is MDHEN and CDR2 SYDVKM. The CDR3 totals 15 residues.

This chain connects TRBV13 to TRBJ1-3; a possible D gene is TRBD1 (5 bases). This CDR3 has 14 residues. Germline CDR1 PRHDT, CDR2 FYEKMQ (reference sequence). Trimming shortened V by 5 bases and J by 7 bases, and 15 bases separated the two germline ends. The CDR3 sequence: CASSGVGLWNTIYF. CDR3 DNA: TGTGCCAGCAGCGGAGTGGGACTGTGGAACACCATATATTTT.

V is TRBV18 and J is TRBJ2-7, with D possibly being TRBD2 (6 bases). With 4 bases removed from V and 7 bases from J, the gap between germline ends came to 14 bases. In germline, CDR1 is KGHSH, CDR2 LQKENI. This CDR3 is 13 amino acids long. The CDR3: CASSRDLPEEQYF. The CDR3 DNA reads TGTGCCAGCTCACGGGACTTGCCCGAGGAGCAGTACTTC.

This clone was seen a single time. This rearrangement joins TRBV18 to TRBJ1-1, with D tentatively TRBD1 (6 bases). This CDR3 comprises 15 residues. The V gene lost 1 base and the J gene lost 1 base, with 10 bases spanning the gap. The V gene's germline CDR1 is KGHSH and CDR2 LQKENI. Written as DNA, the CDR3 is TGTGCCAGCTCACCACGTTGGACAGCGAACACTGAAGCTTTCTTT. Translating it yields CASSPRWTANTEAFF.

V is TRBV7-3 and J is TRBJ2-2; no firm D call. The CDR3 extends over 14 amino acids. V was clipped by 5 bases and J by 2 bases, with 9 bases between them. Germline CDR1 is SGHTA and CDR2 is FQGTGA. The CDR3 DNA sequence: TGTGCCAGCAGCCCGACTTACAACACCGGGGAGCTGTTTTTT. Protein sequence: CASSPTYNTGELFF.

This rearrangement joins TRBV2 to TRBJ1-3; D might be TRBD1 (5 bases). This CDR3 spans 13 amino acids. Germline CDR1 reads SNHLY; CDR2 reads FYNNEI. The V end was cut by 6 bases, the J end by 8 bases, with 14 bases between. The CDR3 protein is CASRWQGRDTIYF. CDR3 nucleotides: TGTGCCAGCAGGTGGCAGGGCAGGGACACCATATATTTT.

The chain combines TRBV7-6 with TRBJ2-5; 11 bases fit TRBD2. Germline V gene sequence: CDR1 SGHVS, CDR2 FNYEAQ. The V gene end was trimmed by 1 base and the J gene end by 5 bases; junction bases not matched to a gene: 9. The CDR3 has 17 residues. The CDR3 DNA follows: TGTGCCAGCAGCTTAGTTGTAGCGGGGGGGCCCAGGGAGACCCAGTACTTC. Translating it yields CASSLVVAGGPRETQYF.

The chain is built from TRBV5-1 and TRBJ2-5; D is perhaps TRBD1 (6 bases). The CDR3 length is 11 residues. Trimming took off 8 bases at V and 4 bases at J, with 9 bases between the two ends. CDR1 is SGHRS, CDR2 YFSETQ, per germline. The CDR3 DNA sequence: TGCGCCAGTCAGGGGTCAGAGACCCAGTACTTC. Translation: CASQGSETQYF.

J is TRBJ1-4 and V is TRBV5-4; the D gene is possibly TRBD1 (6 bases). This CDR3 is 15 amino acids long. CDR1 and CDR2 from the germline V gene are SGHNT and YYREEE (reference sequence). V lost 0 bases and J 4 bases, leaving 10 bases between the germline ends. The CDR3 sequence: CASSLGQALNEKLFF. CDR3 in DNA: TGTGCCAGCAGCTTGGGACAGGCGCTTAATGAAAAACTGTTTTTT.

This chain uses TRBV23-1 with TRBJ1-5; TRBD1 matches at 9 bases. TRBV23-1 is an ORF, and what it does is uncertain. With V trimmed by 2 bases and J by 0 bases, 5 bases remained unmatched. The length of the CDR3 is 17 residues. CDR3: CASSQPGQGYSNQPQHF. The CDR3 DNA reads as TGCGCCAGCAGTCAACCGGGACAGGGCTATAGCAATCAGCCCCAGCATTTT.

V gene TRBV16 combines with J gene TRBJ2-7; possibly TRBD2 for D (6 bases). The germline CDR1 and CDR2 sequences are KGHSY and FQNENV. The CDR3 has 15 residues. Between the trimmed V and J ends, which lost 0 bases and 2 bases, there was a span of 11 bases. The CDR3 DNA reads TGTGCCAGCAGCCAATCTGGGGGGACCCCCTACGAGCAGTACTTC. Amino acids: CASSQSGGTPYEQYF.

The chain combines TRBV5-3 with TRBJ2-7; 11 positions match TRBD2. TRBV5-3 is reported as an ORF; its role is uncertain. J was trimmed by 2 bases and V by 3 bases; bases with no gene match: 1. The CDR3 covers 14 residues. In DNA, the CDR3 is TGTGCCAGAAGCTCACTAGCGGGAGCCTACGAGCAGTACTTC. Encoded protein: CARSSLAGAYEQYF.

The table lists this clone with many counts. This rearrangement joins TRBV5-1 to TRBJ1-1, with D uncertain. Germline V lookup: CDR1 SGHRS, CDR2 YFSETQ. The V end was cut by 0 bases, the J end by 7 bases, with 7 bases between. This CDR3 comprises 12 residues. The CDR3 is CASSLGGFEAFF. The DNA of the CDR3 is TGCGCCAGCAGCTTGGGAGGGTTTGAAGCTTTCTTT.

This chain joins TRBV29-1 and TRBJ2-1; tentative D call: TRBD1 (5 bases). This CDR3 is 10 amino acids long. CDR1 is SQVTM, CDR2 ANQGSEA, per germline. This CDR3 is CALGVNEQFF. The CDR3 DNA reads TGCGCCCTAGGGGTGAATGAGCAGTTCTTC.